The text below deals with one T cell receptor beta chain. Its specificity is not known. The protocol was immunoSEQ multiplex PCR, while the TCRdb copy is restricted to in-frame clones and leaves out a portion. Here the sample spans around 50,000 clones, 70% to 85% being singletons. Germline CDR1 and CDR2: MNHEY and SVGAGI. This CDR3 comprises 16 residues. With 4 bases removed from V and 4 bases from J, the gap between germline ends came to 19 bases. The sample is drawn from a study of lymphopenia after photon versus proton radiotherapy. Regarding the study as a whole: Survival link was tested only in deceased patients; proton benefit remains a possibility. After lymphocyte nadir, photon-treated repertoires showed oligoclonal expansion, especially CD8+ Temra.

The receptor comes from a man between 60 and 75 years old with pancreatic cancer. The sequencing here drew on peripheral blood, taken from a patient treated with proton-based radiotherapy. The genes are TRBV6-5 and TRBJ1-1; a weak D match, TRBD1 (5 bases). The CDR3: CASSSRLNPGRTEAFF. The CDR3 nucleotides are TGTGCCAGCAGTTCACGCCTTAATCCGGGACGCACTGAAGCTTTCTTT.